These 23 T cell receptor beta chains came from one sample sequenced in a study of T cell responses to AZD1222 COVID-19 vaccine. Repertoires were generated with immunoSEQ multiplex PCR, while TCRdb's copy carries only in-frame clones and drops some. The sample yields more than 85,000 clones, around nine tenths seen once. The sequencing here drew on peripheral blood, taken on day 0 of AZD1222 vaccination. The receptor source for this set is an adult in good health.

The V call is TRBV11-2, the J call TRBJ2-3; 11 bases line up with TRBD2. Germline values: CDR1 SGHAT, CDR2 FQNNGV. The CDR3 runs 16 residues. V lost 3 bases and J lost 8; bases outside the gene matches: 10. The DNA of the CDR3 is TGTGCCAGCAGCTTCGGTCTTAGCGGGGGGGATGGTACGCAGTATTTT. Translated: CASSFGLSGGDGTQYF.

The rearrangement links TRBV5-1 to TRBJ1-3, with TRBD1 identical over 7 bases. CDR1 and CDR2 from the germline V gene are SGHRS and YFSETQ. J gave up 4 bases and V 3 bases, and 10 bases lay outside the gene matches. The CDR3 loop spans 16 amino acids. CDR3 loop: CASSYSDRVAGNTIYF. For the CDR3, the DNA is TGCGCCAGCAGCTACTCAGACAGGGTGGCAGGAAACACCATATATTTT.

The J gene is TRBJ1-1, the V gene TRBV7-3, with 7 bases fitting TRBD1. The germline CDR1 and CDR2 sequences are SGHTA and FQGTGA. The ends lost 5 bases at V and 4 bases at J; junction bases unmatched: 10. CDR3 length: 15 amino acids. The CDR3 reads CASSPQGQLRTEAFF. The CDR3 DNA reads as TGTGCCAGCAGCCCCCAGGGACAGCTTCGCACTGAAGCTTTCTTT.

This clone appeared a single time. The chain joins TRBV19 to TRBJ2-5, with a weak D call TRBD1 (6 bases). Germline V gene sequence: CDR1 LNHDA, CDR2 SQIVND (reference sequence). CDR3 length equals 13 residues. V lost 4 bases to trimming and J lost 5 bases, with 11 bases between them. CDR3 in amino acids: CASSNLRGETQYF. The CDR3 bases are TGTGCCAGTAGTAATCTCAGGGGTGAGACCCAGTACTTC.

The chain employs TRBV2 and TRBJ1-2; 7 bases match TRBD1. Germline trimming cut 5 bases from V and 2 bases from J; bases unmatched to any gene: 2. From germline, CDR1 is SNHLY and CDR2 FYNNEI. The CDR3 length is 13 residues. The CDR3 DNA reads TGTGCCAGCAGTTCGGACAGGAACTATGGCTACACCTTC. Encoded protein: CASSSDRNYGYTF.

This clone was seen only once. The genes are TRBV27 and TRBJ1-5; D is unresolved. Germline CDR1 MNHEY, CDR2 SMNVEV (reference sequence). The CDR3 sequence is 13 residues long. V was pared by 4 bases and J by 2 bases, with 6 bases between. CDR3 sequence: CASSWKGNQPQHF. The CDR3 DNA is TGTGCCAGCAGTTGGAAAGGCAATCAGCCCCAGCATTTT.

This clone is a singleton in its sample. The chain links TRBV28 to TRBJ2-1; D may be TRBD2 (5 bases). Germline CDR1 and CDR2: MDHEN and SYDVKM. V shed 5 bases and J shed 6 bases, with 11 bases lying between them. The CDR3 length is 13 residues. CDR3 amino acids: CASSTTRPNEQFF. For the CDR3, the DNA is TGTGCCAGCAGTACCACTAGGCCCAATGAGCAGTTCTTC.

The rearrangement uses TRBV5-1 and TRBJ1-2, with D possibly matching TRBD1 (6 bases). Germline V gene lookup returns CDR1 SGHRS and CDR2 YFSETQ. The V and J ends lost 2 bases and 5 bases respectively, with 10 bases between them. The CDR3 extends over 13 amino acids. CDR3 bases: TGCGCCAGCAGCTTACAGGACAGTTATGGCTACACCTTC. Amino acids: CASSLQDSYGYTF.

The DNA of the CDR3 is TGTGCCAGCACCAACCGAGGGCGGGAGCTGGGGAATGAGCAGTTCTTC. Protein: CASTNRGRELGNEQFF. The chain links TRBV28 to TRBJ2-1; 7 bases line up with TRBD2. CDR1 is MDHEN, CDR2 SYDVKM, per germline. The V gene end was trimmed by 7 bases and the J gene end by 7 bases; junction bases not matched to a gene: 16. The CDR3 consists of 16 residues.

This chain uses TRBV19 with TRBJ1-5, with D uncertain. Germline CDR1 LNHDA, CDR2 SQIVND (reference sequence). The length of the CDR3 is 13 residues. The V gene lost 2 bases and the J gene lost 5 bases, with 7 bases spanning the gap. For the CDR3, the DNA is TGTGCCAGTAGTATATATCGGGATCAGCCCCAGCATTTT. Translated, it gives CASSIYRDQPQHF.

The rearrangement uses TRBV19 and TRBJ1-2; D may be TRBD1 (6 bases). The ends were cut back, 3 bases at V and 8 bases at J, with 19 bases in the middle. This CDR3 is built from 15 residues. Per germline, CDR1 LNHDA and CDR2 SQIVND (reference sequence). CDR3 region: CASSMNREEDGGYTF. The CDR3 DNA sequence: TGTGCCAGTAGTATGAACAGGGAGGAGGATGGCGGCTACACCTTC.

This chain uses TRBV7-8 with TRBJ1-1; 7 positions match TRBD1. The V gene's germline CDR1 is SGHVS and CDR2 FQNEAQ. CDR3 length: 16 amino acids. After removal of 1 base from V and 0 bases from J, the junction contained 5 bases not matched to a gene. CDR3 sequence: CASSLGFGQVNTEAFF. CDR3 bases: TGTGCCAGCAGCTTAGGATTCGGACAGGTGAACACTGAAGCTTTCTTT.

This clone is a singleton in its sample. The chain couples TRBV11-3 to TRBJ2-5, with TRBD1 matching 7 bases. This CDR3 has 15 residues. With 5 bases clipped from V and 1 base from J, the junction kept 7 bases outside the gene matches. Germline CDR1 SGHNT, CDR2 YENEEA. The CDR3 is CASSPRTGIQETQYF. CDR3 bases: TGTGCCAGCAGCCCCCGGACAGGAATCCAAGAGACCCAGTACTTC.

The J gene is TRBJ2-7, the V gene TRBV2; 8 bases map to TRBD2. The CDR3 has 15 amino acids. The germline gives CDR1 SNHLY, CDR2 FYNNEI. Trimming at V came to 8 bases and at J to 2 bases, leaving 11 bases not matched to a gene. CDR3 amino acids: CASEEGSGNPYEQYF. CDR3 DNA: TGTGCCAGCGAAGAAGGTAGCGGGAATCCCTACGAGCAGTACTTC. The full variable domain, completed using reference TRBV2 and TRBJ2-7, is EPEVTQTPSHQVTQMGQEVILRCVPISNHLYFYWYRQILGQKVEFLVSFYNNEISEKSEIFDDQFSVERPDGSNFTLKIRSTKLEDSAMYFCASEEGSGNPYEQYFGPGTRLTVT.

The CDR3 sequence: CASSGVSSRDSPLHF. The CDR3 region has the DNA TGTGCCAGCAGCGGAGTATCCAGTAGAGATTCACCCCTCCACTTT. The J gene is TRBJ1-6, the V gene TRBV9; D remains ambiguous. CDR1 is SGDLS, CDR2 YYNGEE, per germline. This CDR3 comprises 15 residues. V was shortened by 3 bases and J by 8 bases, with 15 bases between the two germline ends.

In DNA form, the CDR3 reads TGTGCCAGTAGGATCGACAGGGCTGGAAACACCATATATTTT. Its protein is CASRIDRAGNTIYF. The genes are TRBV19 and TRBJ1-3; 7 nucleotides line up with TRBD1. Germline loops: CDR1 LNHDA, CDR2 SQIVND (reference sequence). The CDR3 sequence is 14 residues long. J was trimmed by 2 bases and V by 6 bases; bases with no gene match: 4.

For the CDR3, the DNA is TGCGCCAGCCGGACAGACCAAGAGACCCAGTACTTC. Amino acid sequence: CASRTDQETQYF. The V call is TRBV5-1, the J call TRBJ2-5; a weak D match, TRBD1 (6 bases). The length of the CDR3 is 12 residues. Trimming shortened V by 7 bases and J by 0 bases, and 7 bases separated the two germline ends. The V gene's germline CDR1 is SGHRS and CDR2 YFSETQ.

Comments on this clone: At the DNA level, this CDR3 is encoded by other sequences in the same sample as well. The chain has TRBV12-3 or TRBV12-4 and TRBJ1-5; no clear D. V was shortened by 3 bases and J by 1 base, with 4 bases between the two germline ends. The CDR3 has 13 amino acids. CDR3 residues: CASSFGSNQPQHF. CDR3 coding DNA: TGTGCCAGCAGTTTCGGGAGCAATCAGCCCCAGCATTTT.

The V and J genes are TRBV6-5 and TRBJ2-6; D call uncertain. V dropped 0 bases and J dropped 3 bases, with 6 bases sitting between them. This CDR3 spans 15 amino acids. The germline gives CDR1 MNHEY, CDR2 SVGAGI. CDR3: CASSYSTLGANVLTF. CDR3 DNA: TGTGCCAGCAGTTACTCAACCCTTGGGGCCAACGTCCTGACTTTC.

The gene calls are TRBV5-6 and TRBJ1-5, with TRBD1 matching 10 bases. There are 16 residues in the CDR3. CDR1 SGHDT and CDR2 YYEEEE come from the germline V gene. V lost 4 bases and J lost 2; bases outside the gene matches: 6. The DNA of the CDR3 is TGTGCCAGCAGCGAGGGACAGGGGATCGGCAATCAGCCCCAGCATTTT. Translated: CASSEGQGIGNQPQHF.

This rearrangement joins TRBV12-3 or TRBV12-4 to TRBJ2-7; no clear D gene. This CDR3 has 12 residues. The germline V and J ends were trimmed by 1 base and 5 bases, with 6 bases remaining between them. This CDR3 reads CASSLVDNEQYF. The CDR3 DNA reads TGTGCCAGCAGTTTAGTAGATAACGAGCAGTACTTC.

The chain links TRBV9 to TRBJ2-2, with a tentative D call TRBD2 (6 bases). This CDR3 contains 15 residues. Deletions cut 3 bases from V and 1 base from J, with 10 bases between. Germline CDR1 and CDR2: SGDLS and YYNGEE. CDR3 amino acids: CASSAGGQNTGELFF. The CDR3 nucleotides read TGTGCCAGCAGCGCCGGGGGTCAGAACACCGGGGAGCTGTTTTTT. The variable domain in full, completed from reference TRBV9 and TRBJ2-2, reads DSGVTQTPKHLITATGQRVTLRCSPRSGDLSVYWYQQSLDQGLQFLIQYYNGEERAKGNILERFSAQQFPDLHSELNLSSLELGDSALYFCASSAGGQNTGELFFGEGSRLTVL.

The chain joins TRBV28 to TRBJ2-7; no firm D call. CDR1 is MDHEN, CDR2 SYDVKM, per germline. Trimming removed 6 bases at V and 3 bases at J, with 9 bases between. This CDR3 is 12 amino acids long. The CDR3 DNA follows: TGTGCCAGCAGGCCCCCTAACTACGAGCAGTACTTC. Translating it yields CASRPPNYEQYF.